These 28 T cell receptor beta chains were sequenced from one sample in a study of post-analysis software for immune sequencing data. Findings and limits, study-wide: TRBV5-6, TRBV5-1 and TRBV20-1 belonged to a set of about 5 TRBV segments that were more frequent in patients than controls.

Unique molecular identifiers were carried by the TCR beta cDNA libraries. One entry per CDR3 protein, called by TCRdb with MiXCR from the PCR reads. The repertoire holds 450,000 to 700,000 distinct CDR3 sequences, with roughly 45% as singletons. Their antigens are not known. Material for sequencing was blood. Receptors were obtained from a girl between 10 and 17 years old with multiple sclerosis.

CDR3 coding DNA: TGTGCCAGCAGCCAACCTAAGGGGGGGGAGAACACCTACAATGAGCAGTTCTTC. This translates into CASSQPKGGENTYNEQFF. This rearrangement joins TRBV7-9 to TRBJ2-1, with D possibly TRBD2 on 7 matching bases. V was shortened by 5 bases and J by 2 bases, with 22 bases between the two germline ends. This CDR3 has 18 residues. CDR1 and CDR2 (germline): SEHNR, FQNEAQ (reference sequence).

This clonotype was picked up many times. DNA for the CDR3: TGTGCCATCAGCCCCTCCGGGACTAGCGGGAGGCACATTCAGTACTTC. It yields the protein CAISPSGTSGRHIQYF. The V call is TRBV10-3, the J call TRBJ2-4; 15 nucleotides match TRBD2. With 6 bases clipped from V and 8 bases from J, the junction kept 8 bases outside the gene matches. The CDR3 loop spans 16 amino acids. Germline-derived CDR1 and CDR2 are ENHRY and SYGVKD.

The CDR3 here is CASRPIRGGSIHSYNEQFF. The CDR3, as DNA: TGTGCCAGCAGGCCGATCCGGGGGGGGTCCATTCACTCCTACAATGAGCAGTTCTTC. J is TRBJ2-1 and V is TRBV6-7; 8 bases map to TRBD2. TRBV6-7 is given ORF status, its function remaining uncertain. The J segment lost 0 bases and the V segment lost 6 bases, leaving 16 bases of the junction unmatched. This CDR3 comprises 19 residues.

V usage is TRBV27 and J usage is TRBJ2-5, with 7 positions matching TRBD1. In germline, CDR1 is MNHEY, CDR2 SMNVEV (reference sequence). The CDR3 length is 15 residues. Germline trimming cut 5 bases from V and 4 bases from J; bases unmatched to any gene: 10. DNA of the CDR3: TGTGCCAGCAGTGTCGACAGGGAAGTAGGAGAGACCCAGTACTTC. It yields the protein CASSVDREVGETQYF.

The chain carries TRBV12-3 or TRBV12-4 and TRBJ2-1, with D hard to call. The CDR3 length is 13 residues. Trimming left V 6 bases short and J 8 bases short, with 14 bases between. CDR3 nucleotide sequence: TGTGCCAGCAGCCTCTGGACGATACATGAGCAGTTCTTC. Residues: CASSLWTIHEQFF.

Worth noting for this clonotype: An end of the junction does not agree with germline; a read error may underlie this. The V and J genes are TRBV5-1 and TRBJ2-7; 9 bases align to TRBD1. The germline CDR1 and CDR2 sequences are SGHRS and YFSETQ. This CDR3 spans 14 amino acids. The CDR3, as DNA: TGCGCCGGCAGCACCGGGACAGGGTTTTACGAGCAGTACTTC. It specifies CAGSTGTGFYEQYF.

V gene TRBV6-6 combines with J gene TRBJ2-1; D may be TRBD1 or TRBD2 (5 bases each). Germline V gives CDR1 MNHNY, CDR2 SVGAGI (reference sequence). V was shortened by 8 bases and J by 0 bases, with 11 bases between the two germline ends. The length of the CDR3 is 14 residues. CDR3 sequence (DNA): TGTGCCAGCCGGGCAGGGAGCTCCTACAATGAGCAGTTCTTC. It translates to CASRAGSSYNEQFF.

This clonotype was counted only a few times. This sequence joins TRBV20-1 and TRBJ2-5, with D unresolved. CDR1 DFQATT and CDR2 SNEGSKA come from the germline V gene (reference sequence). The CDR3 totals 14 residues. Trimming cost V 4 bases and J 4 bases, with 16 bases left between them. As DNA, the CDR3 is TGCAGTGCTACGCTCGGGCAGTCCCCAGAGACCCAGTACTTC. Its translation: CSATLGQSPETQYF.

This chain connects TRBV29-1 to TRBJ1-1; D is possibly TRBD1 (5 bases). Germline CDR1 reads SQVTM; CDR2 reads ANQGSEA. Trimming shortened V by 2 bases and J by 4 bases, and 20 bases separated the two germline ends. This CDR3 has 16 amino acids. CDR3 amino acids: CSVERSPAGRGTEAFF. For the CDR3, the DNA is TGCAGCGTTGAACGATCCCCAGCGGGGAGGGGCACTGAAGCTTTCTTT.

This chain uses TRBV6-1 with TRBJ1-6, with D maybe TRBD1 (5 bases). Germline CDR1 MNHNS, CDR2 SASEGT. The CDR3 is 12 amino acids. The V end lost 2 bases, the J end lost 14 bases, and 10 bases lay between the germline ends. Here the CDR3 reads CASSEHGGTLHF. In nucleotides, the CDR3 is TGTGCCAGCAGTGAACATGGGGGGACCCTCCACTTT.

This clonotype showed up just a few times. This chain joins TRBV7-9 and TRBJ2-7; D not certain. The V end lost 4 bases, the J end lost 5 bases, and 21 bases lay between the germline ends. Germline V gives CDR1 SEHNR, CDR2 FQNEAQ (reference sequence). The CDR3 loop spans 16 amino acids. CDR3 coding DNA: TGTGCCAGCAGCTCCGACCGGACCCTCTTGGGTCACGAGCAGTACTTC. Translation: CASSSDRTLLGHEQYF. Looking up the rest from reference TRBV7-9 and TRBJ2-7 gives the full variable domain: DTGVSQNPRHKITKRGQNVTFRCDPISEHNRLYWYRQTLGQGPEFLTYFQNEAQLEKSRLLSDRFSAERPKGSFSTLEIQRTEQGDSAMYLCASSSDRTLLGHEQYFGPGTRLTVT.

The chain recombines TRBV4-2 with TRBJ1-4; D gene unclear. Germline loops: CDR1 LGHNA, CDR2 YNFKEQ. Trimming took 0 bases from V and 0 from J, leaving 5 bases between them. The CDR3 has 15 amino acids. The CDR3 here is CASSQERATNEKLFF. The DNA of the CDR3 is TGTGCCAGCAGCCAAGAAAGGGCAACTAATGAAAAACTGTTTTTT.

There are a few counts of this clonotype. The chain links TRBV13 to TRBJ2-5; 8 bases agree with TRBD1. Gene TRBJ2-7 matches the end of the DNA better, so the J call may be wrong. The CDR3 is 16 residues long. From germline, CDR1 is PRHDT and CDR2 FYEKMQ (reference sequence). CDR3 DNA sequence: TGTGCCAGCAGCTCACAAACAGGGGGTTTCACCTACGAGCAGTACTTC. It yields the protein CASSSQTGGFTYEQYF.

The rearrangement joins TRBV20-1 to TRBJ1-6, with 8 bases identical to TRBD1. V was pared by 3 bases and J by 0 bases, with 4 bases of the junction left unmatched. CDR3 size: 16 residues. Per germline, CDR1 DFQATT and CDR2 SNEGSKA (reference sequence). The CDR3 coding sequence is TGCAGTGCTAGGCCTACAGGGGGCTCCTATAATTCACCCCTCCACTTT. This translates into CSARPTGGSYNSPLHF.

This clonotype was seen a few times. V is TRBV12-3 or TRBV12-4 and J is TRBJ1-2; 8 nucleotides match TRBD1. The ends lost 1 base at V and 4 bases at J; junction bases unmatched: 2. The CDR3 is 14 amino acids. Written as DNA, the CDR3 is TGTGCCAGCAGTTTAGGGGACAGGCTCTATGGCTACACCTTC. Residues: CASSLGDRLYGYTF.

This clonotype was seen a few times. The chain uses TRBV24-1 and TRBJ2-1; 8 nucleotides agree with TRBD2. CDR1 and CDR2 from the germline V gene are KGHDR and SFDVKD. Unmatched junction bases numbered 5, after V lost 3 bases and J lost 8 bases. This CDR3 has 14 residues. CDR3 in DNA: TGTGCCACCAGTGATAGCGGGAGTAATGATGAGCAGTTCTTC. This encodes CATSDSGSNDEQFF.

There are a few counts of this clonotype. The rearrangement uses TRBV7-9 and TRBJ2-5, with D perhaps TRBD2 (6 bases). Germline CDR1 SEHNR, CDR2 FQNEAQ (reference sequence). This CDR3 has 15 residues. V lost 1 base and J lost 3, with 12 bases in between. The CDR3 DNA reads as TGTGCCAGCAGCTTAGTCGGCACTAGCAAAGAGACCCAGTACTTC. Amino acids: CASSLVGTSKETQYF. The variable domain in full, completed from reference TRBV7-9 and TRBJ2-5, reads DTGVSQNPRHKITKRGQNVTFRCDPISEHNRLYWYRQTLGQGPEFLTYFQNEAQLEKSRLLSDRFSAERPKGSFSTLEIQRTEQGDSAMYLCASSLVGTSKETQYFGPGTRLLVL.

The chain recombines TRBV20-1 with TRBJ2-1; D possibly corresponds to TRBD1 (5 bases). V lost 1 base, J lost 6 bases, and 19 bases lay in between. The CDR3 has 16 amino acids. CDR1 DFQATT and CDR2 SNEGSKA come from the germline V gene (reference sequence). DNA for the CDR3: TGCAGTGCTAGAGCCCTACAGGATCCTTCGGCCAATGAGCAGTTCTTC. The encoded protein is CSARALQDPSANEQFF.

The chain carries TRBV20-1 and TRBJ2-7; D could derive from TRBD1 or TRBD2 (5 bases each). This CDR3 spans 15 amino acids. Between the trimmed V and J ends, which lost 5 bases and 3 bases, there was a span of 20 bases. CDR1 and CDR2 from the germline V gene are DFQATT and SNEGSKA (reference sequence). The CDR3 reads CSASRTGTAIYEQYF. In DNA form, the CDR3 reads TGCAGTGCTTCCAGGACGGGGACCGCGATCTACGAGCAGTACTTC.

This chain connects TRBV7-6 to TRBJ2-7; the D is unclear. There are 12 residues in the CDR3. Trimming pared 1 base from V and 6 bases from J, leaving 7 bases between. CDR1 and CDR2 from the germline V gene are SGHVS and FNYEAQ. The CDR3 nucleotides are TGTGCCAGCAGCTTAGGGGCGAGCGAGCAGTACTTC. Amino acid sequence: CASSLGASEQYF.

There are a few counts of this clonotype. V and J are TRBV27 and TRBJ2-1; the D is unclear. With 6 bases removed from V and 7 bases from J, the gap between germline ends came to 10 bases. Germline CDR1 is MNHEY and CDR2 is SMNVEV (reference sequence). CDR3 length: 12 residues. CDR3: CASRIGPNEQFF. As DNA, the CDR3 is TGTGCCAGCAGGATAGGGCCTAATGAGCAGTTCTTC.

This CDR3 reads CASSFPASGINEQFF. As DNA, the CDR3 is TGTGCCAGCAGTTTCCCGGCTAGCGGGATTAATGAGCAGTTCTTC. The chain links TRBV6-2 or TRBV6-3 to TRBJ2-1; 9 bases match TRBD2. The CDR3 consists of 15 residues. Germline V gene data show CDR1 as MNHEY and CDR2 as SVGEGT. J was trimmed by 7 bases and V by 4 bases; bases with no gene match: 8.

This clonotype came up a few times. This chain uses TRBV5-1 with TRBJ2-3, with D possibly matching TRBD1 (7 bases). Trimming left V 5 bases short and J 2 bases short, with 12 bases between. Per germline, CDR1 SGHRS and CDR2 YFSETQ. CDR3 length: 14 residues. CDR3 DNA: TGCGCCAGCAGGGCGGGACAGTACACAGATACGCAGTATTTT. Translation gives CASRAGQYTDTQYF.

The rearrangement links TRBV11-1 to TRBJ2-1; 14 bases map to TRBD2. V was clipped by 6 bases and J by 9 bases; unmatched bases: 7. The CDR3 has 15 residues. Germline CDR1 SGHAT, CDR2 FQDESV (reference sequence). The CDR3 loop reads CASRVRGLAGAEQFF. The CDR3 coding sequence is TGTGCCAGCAGAGTAAGGGGACTAGCGGGAGCTGAGCAGTTCTTC.

The V gene is TRBV12-5, the J gene TRBJ1-2; D ambiguous. Germline V gene sequence: CDR1 LGHNT, CDR2 FRNRAP. Trimming left V 2 bases short and J 7 bases short, with 8 bases between. The CDR3 runs 12 residues. CDR3 in amino acids: CASGLRTPGYTF. The CDR3 nucleotides are TGTGCTAGTGGTTTGAGGACCCCTGGCTACACCTTC.

V gene TRBV5-1 combines with J gene TRBJ2-1, with 8 bases aligning to TRBD1. The V segment lost 0 bases and the J segment 3 bases; nucleotides outside the gene matches: 5. The CDR3 is 16 amino acids. Germline CDR1 SGHRS, CDR2 YFSETQ. CDR3 region: CASSLVRTGHYNEQFF. The CDR3 DNA reads as TGCGCCAGCAGCTTGGTCAGGACAGGGCACTACAATGAGCAGTTCTTC.

This chain joins TRBV5-1 and TRBJ2-5; TRBD1 matches at 8 bases. The V gene's germline CDR1 is SGHRS and CDR2 YFSETQ. With V trimmed by 0 bases and J by 4 bases, 8 bases remained unmatched. The CDR3 has 16 amino acids. The CDR3 region has the DNA TGCGCCAGCAGCTTGGCTGGACAGGGTCCCCCAGAGACCCAGTACTTC. Translating it yields CASSLAGQGPPETQYF.

The rearrangement links TRBV4-1 to TRBJ2-7; no firm D call. CDR3 length: 14 residues. Germline CDR1 and CDR2: MGHRA and YSYEKL. Deletions cut 0 bases from V and 3 bases from J, with 9 bases between. The CDR3 DNA reads as TGCGCCAGCAGCCAAGATCCCGATATCTACGAGCAGTACTTC. Translation gives CASSQDPDIYEQYF.